The 5 T cell receptor beta chains listed next were all sequenced from one sample in a study of OX40 agonist ivuxolimab in advanced cancers. Assay used: immunoSEQ multiplex PCR; TCRdb lists only in-frame clones, some missing. The table shows 60,000 to 85,000 clones, with 75% to 80% occurring only once. Sequencing was performed on CD4+ or CD8+ T cells sorted from blood, taken in a trial of the OX40 agonist ivuxolimab. The receptor set was obtained from an adult with an advanced solid tumor such as melanoma, head and neck, liver or kidney cancer.

The rearrangement joins TRBV30 to TRBJ1-6, with a tentative D call TRBD1 (5 bases). This CDR3 has 16 residues. Germline loops: CDR1 GTSNPN, CDR2 SVGIG (reference sequence). With 5 bases removed from V and 7 bases from J, the gap between germline ends came to 21 bases. CDR3: CAWSLWGVGQNSPLHF. The CDR3, as DNA: TGTGCCTGGTCCCTGTGGGGGGTGGGGCAGAATTCACCCCTCCACTTT. Based on the CDR3 plus reference TRBV30 and TRBJ1-6, the full variable domain is SQTIHQWPATLVQPVGSPLSLECTVEGTSNPNLYWYRQAAGRGLQLLFYSVGIGQISSEVPQNLSASRPQDRQFILSSKKLLLSDSGFYLCAWSLWGVGQNSPLHFGNGTRLTVT.

This clone has only a few counts. The chain is built from TRBV11-2 and TRBJ2-7; TRBD2 agrees at 10 bases. V gave up 8 bases and J gave up 4 bases; unmatched junction bases: 8. The CDR3 totals 14 residues. The germline CDR1 and CDR2 sequences are SGHAT and FQNNGV. The CDR3 DNA reads TGTGCCAGCCGGGCTAGCGGGAGTCCATACGAGCAGTACTTC. Its protein is CASRASGSPYEQYF.

This clone was counted between two and nine times. This chain uses TRBV4-1 with TRBJ2-6, with D perhaps matching TRBD2 (6 bases). This CDR3 has 20 residues. The ends were cut back, 2 bases at V and 0 bases at J, with 20 bases in the middle. Germline V CDR1 and CDR2: MGHRA, YSYEKL. CDR3 loop: CASSQPLGGTGGSGANVLTF. CDR3 bases: TGCGCCAGCAGCCAACCCCTCGGAGGGACCGGCGGCTCTGGGGCCAACGTCCTGACTTTC.

This chain uses TRBV15 with TRBJ2-1, with TRBD2 identical over 11 bases. Germline values: CDR1 LNHNV, CDR2 YYDKDF (reference sequence). The CDR3 extends over 15 amino acids. Trimming took 0 bases from V and 10 from J; bases not matched to a gene: 5. The CDR3 coding sequence is TGTGCCACCAGCAGAGACCTAGCGGGAGGAAGGGAGCAGTTCTTC. Residues: CATSRDLAGGREQFF.

The rearrangement links TRBV5-1 to TRBJ1-1; D uncertain. V lost 5 bases to trimming and J lost 0 bases, with 11 bases between them. CDR1 SGHRS and CDR2 YFSETQ come from the germline V gene. The CDR3 sequence is 14 residues long. This CDR3 is CASSADVMNTEAFF. In nucleotides, the CDR3 is TGCGCCAGCAGTGCAGATGTCATGAACACTGAAGCTTTCTTT.